The next 24 T cell receptor beta chains were all read from a single sample in a study of T cells in women clearing cervical HPV infection (dated by TCRdb to between 2018 and 2020). Library prep was done by the immunoSEQ multiplex PCR assay. The clones in this table, taken by TCRdb from immuneACCESS, are in-frame only. Not every clone is retained; where verified, under half of the shortfall comes from an unresolved V gene, and the cause of the rest is unknown. The table for this sample lists fewer than 30,000 clones. The top ten clonotypes cover 17% of the sample. Sequenced sample: blood buffy coat. The receptors were sampled from a woman aged 18 to 75 with a cervical HPV16 infection that either progressed to CIN3+ or cleared (not recorded which).

The CDR3 sequence is CASSLDVAGGPGELFF. The CDR3 DNA, read in part, is TGTGCCAGCAGCTTAGACGTAGCGGGGGGGCCCGGGGAG. V usage is TRBV7-6 and J usage is TRBJ2-2, with 11 bases identical to TRBD2. Read sequence stops 3 residues before the CDR3 end, and the germline J gene provides the missing end. Unmatched junction bases numbered 4, after V lost 1 base and J lost 6 bases. Germline CDR1 reads SGHVS; CDR2 reads FNYEAQ. The CDR3 runs to 16 residues. Supplemented by reference TRBV7-6 and TRBJ2-2, the full variable domain reads GAGVSQSPRYKVTKRGQDVALRCDPISGHVSLYWYRQALGQGPEFLTYFNYEAQQDKSGLPNDRFSAERPEGSISTLTIQRTEQRDSAMYRCASSLDVAGGPGELFFGEGSRLTVL.

Details on this clone: The read is 3 residues too short to cover the CDR3 end, so that end is filled in from the germline J gene. This rearrangement joins TRBV18 to TRBJ2-3, with D possibly matching TRBD1 (5 bases). Germline V CDR1 and CDR2: KGHSH, LQKENI. CDR3 length equals 15 residues. The sequenced CDR3 bases are TGTGCCAGCTCACCAACATCTGACAGCCAAGAGACG. This codes for CASSPTSDSQET. The full CDR3 protein reads CASSPTSDSQETQYF.

On this clone: The read ends 3 residues before the CDR3 terminus; that terminus is restored from the germline J gene. This sequence joins TRBV20-1 and TRBJ2-4; the match to TRBD1 covers 10 bases. Per germline, CDR1 DFQATT and CDR2 SNEGSKA (reference sequence). The CDR3 has 15 residues. The CDR3 loop is CSARDWGTGADGQYF. Incomplete CDR3 DNA: TGCAGTGCTAGAGATTGGGGGACAGGGGCAGATGGT.

The sequenced CDR3 bases are TGTGCCAGCAGCCTACATGGAGGGAACTATGGC. Protein: CASSLHGGNYG. The CDR3 in full is CASSLHGGNYGYTF. This chain connects TRBV7-2 to TRBJ1-2; D is undetermined. The read comes to an end 3 residues before the CDR3 does, leaving the germline J gene to fill in the end. This CDR3 region has 14 residues. Between the trimmed V and J ends, which lost 5 bases and 2 bases, there was a span of 12 bases. Germline V CDR1 and CDR2: SGHTA, FQGNSA.

Comment on this clone: The sequence runs out 3 residues before the end of the CDR3; the remainder is reconstructed from the germline J gene. This chain uses TRBV7-3 with TRBJ2-3; 7 nucleotides agree with TRBD1. This CDR3 spans 15 amino acids. Germline V gives CDR1 SGHTA, CDR2 FQGTGA. The CDR3 spells CASSHTGVSNQPQYF. CDR3 bases read: TGTGCCAGCAGCCACACAGGGGTGAGCAATCAGCCG.

To note about this clone: The read halts 3 residues ahead of the CDR3 end, with the missing end drawn from the germline J gene. The chain employs TRBV4-2 and TRBJ2-3; no clear D. Germline lookup yields CDR1 LGHNA and CDR2 YNFKEQ. The CDR3 has 15 residues. V lost 1 base and J 2 bases, leaving 10 bases between the germline ends. CDR3 bases read: TGTGCCAGCAGCCAAGGGCTCATAAACACAGATACG. Amino acid sequence: CASSQGLINTDT. The entire CDR3 protein is CASSQGLINTDTQYF.

Points on this clone: The read ends 3 residues shy of where the CDR3 ends; the end is completed using the germline J gene. The rearrangement links TRBV27 to TRBJ2-1; 7 nucleotides match TRBD1. In germline, CDR1 is MNHEY, CDR2 SMNVEV (reference sequence). V shed 6 bases, J shed 9 bases, and the junction held 14 bases outside the gene matches. The CDR3 sequence is 15 residues long. CDR3 amino acids: CASSRSKKGAREQFF. Partial CDR3 DNA: TGTGCCAGCAGCCGTTCGAAAAAGGGGGCGCGTGAG.

CDR3 protein: CASGLGAGTGPNQPQHF. The sequenced CDR3 bases are TGTGCTAGTGGTTTGGGGGCCGGGACAGGTCCTAATCAGCCC. V usage is TRBV12-5 and J usage is TRBJ1-5, with 8 bases fitting TRBD1. Read coverage stops 3 residues before the CDR3 terminus; the germline J gene supplies the remainder. Germline lookup yields CDR1 LGHNT and CDR2 FRNRAP. J gave up 4 bases and V 1 base, and 9 bases lay outside the gene matches. The CDR3 has 17 residues.

Of note for this clone: The read gets to within 3 residues of the CDR3 end, and the germline J gene fills in the rest. The chain carries TRBV18 and TRBJ2-1; D may be TRBD2 (5 bases). With 0 bases removed from V and 6 bases from J, the gap between germline ends came to 15 bases. Germline loops: CDR1 KGHSH, CDR2 LQKENI. CDR3 size: 16 residues. CDR3 bases read: TGTGCCAGCTCACCACCGTGGAGCGGCTACTCCAATGAG. This gives the protein CASSPPWSGYSNE. The complete CDR3 protein is CASSPPWSGYSNEQFF. The full variable domain, rest sourced from reference TRBV18 and TRBJ2-1, is NAGVMQNPRHLVRRRGQEARLRCSPMKGHSHVYWYRQLPEEGLKFMVYLQKENIIDESGMPKERFSAEFPKEGPSILRIQQVVRGDSAAYFCASSPPWSGYSNEQFFGPGTRLTVL.

The chain's CDR3 is CASSVMNTEAFF. Partial CDR3 DNA: TGTGCCAGCAGTGTAATGAACACTGAA. The genes are TRBV2 and TRBJ1-1; D uncertain. Read sequence stops 3 residues before the CDR3 end, and the germline J gene provides the missing end. CDR1 is SNHLY, CDR2 FYNNEI, per germline. The V end was cut by 4 bases, the J end by 0 bases, with 3 bases between. This CDR3 contains 12 residues.

For this clone: Read coverage stops 3 residues before the CDR3 terminus; the germline J gene supplies the remainder. The genes are TRBV5-6 and TRBJ2-5, with TRBD2 as a possible D gene (6 bases). Trimming took off 1 base at V and 3 bases at J, with 7 bases between the two ends. Germline V gives CDR1 SGHDT, CDR2 YYEEEE. The CDR3 totals 13 residues. Here the CDR3 reads CASSLRGKETQYF. CDR3 DNA, as far as it was read: TGTGCCAGCAGCTTGCGGGGGAAAGAGACC.

With regard to this clone: The CDR3 extends 3 residues past the end of the read, so its final part is completed from the germline J gene. The rearrangement joins TRBV7-9 to TRBJ2-4, with TRBD1 matching 8 bases. This CDR3 comprises 15 residues. Germline CDR1 SEHNR, CDR2 FQNEAQ (reference sequence). CDR3 DNA, as far as it was read: TGTGCCAGCAGCTTGGGACAGGCTACTAACTATGGT. Translating it yields CASSLGQATNYG. The full CDR3 reads CASSLGQATNYGQYF.

The covered CDR3 bases are TGCGCCAGCAGCTTCTCCCCGCAGGGGCCTAATTCACCC. Encoded protein: CASSFSPQGPNSP. The full CDR3 protein reads CASSFSPQGPNSPLHF. The rearrangement links TRBV5-1 to TRBJ1-6; weak D call: TRBD1 (6 bases). The sequence runs out 3 residues before the end of the CDR3; the remainder is reconstructed from the germline J gene. CDR3 length: 16 amino acids. The germline CDR1 and CDR2 sequences are SGHRS and YFSETQ. V lost 2 bases and J 6 bases, leaving 15 bases between the germline ends.

A word on this clone: The CDR3 goes on 3 residues after the read ends, and that part is filled in from the germline J gene. This chain uses TRBV19 with TRBJ1-4; possible D gene TRBD1, 5 bases. This CDR3 region has 15 residues. Looked up from germline, CDR1 is LNHDA and CDR2 is SQIVND (reference sequence). CDR3 DNA, as far as it was read: TGTGCCAGTAGTATAGTCGGGAGAGGGGCACCACCA. This codes for CASSIVGRGAPP. The complete CDR3 reads CASSIVGRGAPPLFF.

Comments on this clone: The junction departs from germline at one end; a sequencing error may be responsible. The CDR3 goes on 3 residues after the read ends, and that part is filled in from the germline J gene. The chain employs TRBV20-1 and TRBJ1-3; TRBD1 agrees at 8 bases. The CDR3 runs 18 residues. CDR1 and CDR2 from the germline V gene are DFQATT and SNEGSKA (reference sequence). The CDR3 sequence: CSARNPDRGPLSGNTIYF. CDR3 DNA (partial): TGCAGTGCTAGAAACCCCGACAGGGGCCCACTCTCTGGAAACACG.

About this clone: Coverage ceases 3 residues before the CDR3 finishes, and the germline J gene fills in the end. The chain joins TRBV5-5 to TRBJ2-4; 8 bases are shared with TRBD2. The CDR3 runs 13 residues. Germline CDR1 and CDR2: SGHKS and YYEKEE (reference sequence). The V gene end was trimmed by 5 bases and the J gene end by 8 bases; junction bases not matched to a gene: 6. The sequenced CDR3 bases are TGTGCCAGCAGTCGAGCGGGAGCTGACATT. It is translated as CASSRAGADI. In full, the CDR3 reads CASSRAGADIQYF.

Turning to this clone: The read finishes 3 residues shy of the CDR3 end, and the germline J gene is used to complete it. The chain carries TRBV2 and TRBJ2-2; D gene ambiguous. CDR3 size: 13 residues. The V gene's germline CDR1 is SNHLY and CDR2 FYNNEI. CDR3 bases read: TGTGCCAGCAGTGCTGGGCAGGCCAACGTG. Its translation is CASSAGQANV. The whole CDR3 protein reads CASSAGQANVLFF.

The CDR3 sequence: CSAAAGAGFDQPQHF. CDR3 bases read: TGCAGTGCTGCCGCAGGGGCAGGGTTTGATCAGCCC. The chain links TRBV20-1 to TRBJ1-5; D possibly corresponds to TRBD1 (6 bases). The sequenced fragment ends 3 residues before the CDR3 boundary, so the rest is inferred from the germline J gene. The CDR3 has 15 residues. Between the trimmed V and J ends, which lost 5 bases and 5 bases, there was a span of 19 bases. Germline CDR1 is DFQATT and CDR2 is SNEGSKA (reference sequence).

Concerning this clone itself: The CDR3 goes on 3 residues after the read ends, and that part is filled in from the germline J gene. The genes are TRBV7-9 and TRBJ2-3; D is unclear. The germline V gene has CDR1 SEHNR and CDR2 FQNEAQ (reference sequence). CDR3 length: 14 residues. CDR3 bases read: TGTGCCAGCAGGTTGACGGCCCTTGCGGAGACG. Encoded protein: CASRLTALAET. From start to end, the CDR3 is CASRLTALAETQYF.

Turning to this clone: Read data end 3 residues before the CDR3 end; the end is taken from the germline J gene. The chain joins TRBV2 to TRBJ2-5; 7 bases line up with TRBD2. Germline trimming cut 8 bases from V and 4 bases from J; bases unmatched to any gene: 13. Germline CDR1 SNHLY, CDR2 FYNNEI. This CDR3 is 15 amino acids long. The CDR3 DNA, read in part, is TGTGCCAGCCGGGGGGTCTTCACATCTGCAGAGACC. Residues: CASRGVFTSAET. The full CDR3 sequence reads CASRGVFTSAETQYF. The full variable domain, completed using reference TRBV2 and TRBJ2-5, is EPEVTQTPSHQVTQMGQEVILRCVPISNHLYFYWYRQILGQKVEFLVSFYNNEISEKSEIFDDQFSVERPDGSNFTLKIRSTKLEDSAMYFCASRGVFTSAETQYFGPGTRLLVL.

Points on this clone: The junction does not match germline at one end; this may be a read error. Read sequence stops 3 residues before the CDR3 end, and the germline J gene provides the missing end. The chain combines TRBV20-1 with TRBJ2-1; 13 bases are a match to TRBD2. The CDR3 sequence is 16 residues long. Germline loops: CDR1 DFQATT, CDR2 SNEGSKA (reference sequence). The CDR3 loop is CSARGTSGNFRNEQFF. Incomplete CDR3 DNA: TGCAGTGCAAGAGGGACTAGCGGGAACTTTCGAAATGAG.

The CDR3 sequence: CASSQGLARVTDTQYF. The CDR3 bases that were read are TGTGCCAGCAGCCAAGGTCTAGCCAGAGTCACAGATACG. The gene calls are TRBV14 and TRBJ2-3; D possibly corresponds to TRBD2 (5 bases). The read halts 3 residues ahead of the CDR3 end, with the missing end drawn from the germline J gene. Germline-derived CDR1 and CDR2 are SGHDN and FVKESK. CDR3 length equals 16 residues. V was cut by 1 base and J by 2 bases, with 13 bases left in between.

Remarks on this clone: The read halts 3 residues ahead of the CDR3 end, with the missing end drawn from the germline J gene. The J gene is TRBJ1-2, the V gene TRBV7-6, with D perhaps matching TRBD1 (6 bases). CDR1 is SGHVS and CDR2 is FNYEAQ in the germline V gene. This CDR3 spans 12 amino acids. The CDR3 sequence is CASSSGADTYTF. The CDR3 DNA, read in part, is TGTGCCAGCAGCTCAGGGGCGGATACC.

A remark on this clone: The CDR3 end falls 3 residues outside the read, so it is completed with the germline J gene. The rearrangement links TRBV20-1 to TRBJ1-1; TRBD1 matches 10 bases. The CDR3 runs to 17 residues. Unmatched junction bases numbered 11, after V lost 0 bases and J lost 4 bases. Germline lookup yields CDR1 DFQATT and CDR2 SNEGSKA (reference sequence). CDR3 region: CSARDPNRDRGGTEAFF. CDR3 DNA (partial): TGCAGTGCTAGAGACCCCAACCGGGACAGGGGTGGCACTGAA.